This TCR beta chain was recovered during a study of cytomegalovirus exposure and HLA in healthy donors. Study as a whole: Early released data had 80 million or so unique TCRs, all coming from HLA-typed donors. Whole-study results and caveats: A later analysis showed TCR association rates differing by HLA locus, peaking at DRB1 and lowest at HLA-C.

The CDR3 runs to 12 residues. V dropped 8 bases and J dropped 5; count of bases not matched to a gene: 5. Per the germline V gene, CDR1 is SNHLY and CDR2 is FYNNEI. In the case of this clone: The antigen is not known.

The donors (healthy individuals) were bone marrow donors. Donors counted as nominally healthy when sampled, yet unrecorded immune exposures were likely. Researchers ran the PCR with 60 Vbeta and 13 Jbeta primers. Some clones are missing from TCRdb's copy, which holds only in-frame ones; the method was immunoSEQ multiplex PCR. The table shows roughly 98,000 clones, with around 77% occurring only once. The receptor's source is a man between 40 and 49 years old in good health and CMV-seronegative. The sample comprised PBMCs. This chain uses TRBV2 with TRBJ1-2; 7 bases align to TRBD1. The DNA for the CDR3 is TGTGCCAGCGTACAGGGGTTGTATGGCTACACCTTC. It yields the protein CASVQGLYGYTF.